Following are 29 T cell receptor beta chains from one sample sequenced in a study of blood T cell repertoires in COVID-19. The data were produced by immunoSEQ multiplex PCR, yet TCRdb's version contains in-frame clones alone and is incomplete. Here the sample spans about 210,000 clones, roughly 81% being singletons. The sample taken for sequencing was peripheral blood. The receptor set was obtained from a woman aged 45-65 years with active or convalescent COVID-19.

CDR3 residues: CASGGHGVTYEQYF. DNA for the CDR3: TGTGCCAGCGGCGGACATGGAGTTACCTACGAGCAGTACTTC. V and J are TRBV3-1 (or the pseudogene TRBV3-2) and TRBJ2-7; D possibly corresponds to TRBD1 (5 bases). Germline assignment: CDR1 LGHDT and CDR2 YNNKEL (reference sequence). The CDR3 is 14 amino acids. V lost 8 bases and J lost 2, with 16 bases in between.

This clone is a singleton in its sample. The CDR3 DNA is TGCAGTGGGGAGACAGGGGGGCTTACTGAAGCTTTCTTT. Protein: CSGETGGLTEAFF. The chain is built from TRBV29-1 and TRBJ1-1; 9 bases fit TRBD1. The germline V gene encodes CDR1 SQVTM and CDR2 ANQGSEA. The CDR3 loop spans 13 amino acids. The full variable domain, with the rest looked up from reference TRBV29-1 and TRBJ1-1, is SAVISQKPSRDICQRGTSLTIQCQVDSQVTMMFWYRQQPGQSLTLIATANQGSEATYESGFVIDKFPISRPNLTFSTLTVSNMSPEDSSIYLCSGETGGLTEAFFGQGTRLTVV.

This chain connects TRBV25-1 to TRBJ1-1; the D gene is possibly TRBD1 (5 bases). The CDR3 contains 11 residues. Germline-derived CDR1 and CDR2 are MGHDK and SYGVNS. V gave up 7 bases and J gave up 4 bases, with 7 bases separating them. The CDR3 coding sequence is TGTGCCAGCACTAGGGGCACTGAAGCTTTCTTT. Protein: CASTRGTEAFF.

V and J are TRBV7-9 and TRBJ1-5, with D possibly TRBD1 on 5 matching bases. Per the germline V gene, CDR1 is SEHNR and CDR2 is FQNEAQ (reference sequence). Trimming removed 7 bases at V and 4 bases at J, with 8 bases between. The CDR3 spans 12 residues. For the CDR3, the DNA is TGTGCCAGCAACAACAGGAATCAGCCCCAGCATTTT. Its protein product is CASNNRNQPQHF.

The V gene is TRBV9, the J gene TRBJ2-2, with D uncertain. Germline V gene lookup returns CDR1 SGDLS and CDR2 YYNGEE. This CDR3 is built from 14 residues. V was pared by 2 bases and J by 3 bases, with 8 bases between. Here the CDR3 reads CASSVPSDTGELFF. The CDR3 bases are TGTGCCAGCAGCGTCCCGTCGGACACCGGGGAGCTGTTTTTT.

This chain links TRBV5-1 with TRBJ1-4; no reliable D call. The CDR3 sequence is 13 residues long. V shed 2 bases and J shed 5 bases, with 7 bases lying between them. Germline CDR1 and CDR2: SGHRS and YFSETQ. CDR3 amino acids: CASSFPENEKLFF. The DNA of the CDR3 is TGCGCCAGCAGCTTTCCTGAGAATGAAAAACTGTTTTTT.

This clone was counted a few times. Distinct nucleotide sequences in the sample also encode this CDR3. The chain employs TRBV5-1 and TRBJ2-7; D remains unclear. Germline CDR1 SGHRS, CDR2 YFSETQ. V was cut by 3 bases and J by 1 base, with 5 bases left in between. The CDR3 covers 12 residues. CDR3 residues: CASSSSSYEQYF. In nucleotides, the CDR3 is TGCGCCAGCAGCTCATCATCCTACGAGCAGTACTTC.

This clone was recorded a few times. The chain employs TRBV2 and TRBJ2-3, with D tentatively TRBD1 (6 bases). Trimming removed 5 bases from V and 1 base from J, with 10 bases in between. CDR3 length: 14 residues. CDR1 and CDR2 from the germline V gene are SNHLY and FYNNEI. The CDR3 DNA is TGTGCCAGCAGTAACAGGGTGCGCACAGATACGCAGTATTTT. Translated: CASSNRVRTDTQYF.

The chain is built from TRBV28 and TRBJ1-1, with D possibly being TRBD1 (6 bases). V was clipped by 8 bases and J by 0 bases, with 16 bases between them. CDR1 is MDHEN, CDR2 SYDVKM, per germline. The CDR3 covers 15 residues. The CDR3 spells CASVEGGNMNTEAFF. The DNA for the CDR3 is TGTGCCAGCGTCGAAGGGGGAAATATGAACACTGAAGCTTTCTTT.

The chain links TRBV6-5 to TRBJ2-6, with no clear D. Trimming shortened V by 8 bases and J by 3 bases, and 8 bases separated the two germline ends. The CDR3 loop spans 13 amino acids. CDR1 is MNHEY and CDR2 is SVGAGI in the germline V gene. In nucleotides, the CDR3 is TGTGCCAGCCGGGTCGGTGGGGCCAACGTCCTGACTTTC. Translating it yields CASRVGGANVLTF.

This clone was detected once. V is TRBV28 and J is TRBJ2-7, with TRBD1 as a possible D gene (6 bases). From germline, CDR1 is MDHEN and CDR2 SYDVKM. Trimming cost V 8 bases and J 1 base, with 12 bases left between them. The CDR3 has 13 residues. In nucleotides, the CDR3 is TGTGCCAGCCAGACAGGCCAATCCTACGAGCAGTACTTC. Translation gives CASQTGQSYEQYF.

V usage is TRBV5-1 and J usage is TRBJ2-3; 7 bases are shared with TRBD1. Germline CDR1 reads SGHRS; CDR2 reads YFSETQ. The junction had 5 bases not matched to a gene; V was cut back by 4 bases and J by 6 bases. The CDR3 has 13 amino acids. CDR3 DNA: TGCGCCAGCAGCAAAACAGGGGACGATACGCAGTATTTT. It codes for CASSKTGDDTQYF.

This chain uses TRBV6-6 with TRBJ2-7; possible D gene TRBD1, 6 bases. The V gene lost 5 bases and the J gene lost 6 bases, with 17 bases spanning the gap. The germline CDR1 and CDR2 sequences are MNHNY and SVGAGI (reference sequence). The CDR3 has 14 amino acids. The CDR3 is CASSPTAGVSEQYV. CDR3 coding DNA: TGTGCCAGCAGTCCTACGGCAGGGGTAAGCGAGCAGTACGTC.

The count of this clone is one. The gene calls are TRBV19 and TRBJ1-2, with a possible D match to TRBD1 (6 bases). V lost 7 bases, J lost 2 bases, and 11 bases lay in between. CDR1 and CDR2 from the germline V gene are LNHDA and SQIVND (reference sequence). There are 13 residues in the CDR3. In DNA, the CDR3 is TGTGCCAGTACAGTCCAGGGGAACTATGGCTACACCTTC. Translating it yields CASTVQGNYGYTF.

The V call is TRBV19, the J call TRBJ1-1; 7 bases map to TRBD1. There are 15 residues in the CDR3. Per germline, CDR1 LNHDA and CDR2 SQIVND (reference sequence). J lost 4 bases, V lost 5 bases, and 10 bases had no gene match. CDR3: CASSLPQGIGTEAFF. The CDR3 nucleotides are TGTGCCAGTAGTCTACCACAGGGGATCGGCACTGAAGCTTTCTTT.

The chain uses TRBV2 and TRBJ2-2; TRBD2 aligns across 13 bases. The CDR3 spans 16 residues. Looked up from germline, CDR1 is SNHLY and CDR2 is FYNNEI. V gave up 10 bases and J gave up 6 bases; unmatched junction bases: 11. The CDR3: CATTSKTSGGPGELFF. CDR3 bases: TGTGCCACGACATCTAAGACTAGCGGGGGGCCCGGGGAGCTGTTTTTT.

This chain joins TRBV11-1 and TRBJ2-5, with a possible D match to TRBD1 (5 bases). The CDR3 has 14 amino acids. In germline, CDR1 is SGHAT, CDR2 FQDESV (reference sequence). The V end lost 3 bases, the J end lost 5 bases, and 13 bases lay between the germline ends. The CDR3 DNA reads as TGTGCCAGCAGCTTGACTTATAGGGGCGAGACCCAGTACTTC. Encoded protein: CASSLTYRGETQYF.

The rearrangement joins TRBV18 to TRBJ1-6, with TRBD1 matching 8 bases. The CDR3 runs to 17 residues. Germline lookup yields CDR1 KGHSH and CDR2 LQKENI. After removal of 6 bases from V and 1 base from J, the junction contained 8 bases not matched to a gene. The CDR3 reads CASSLSRGPSYNSPLHF. CDR3 in DNA: TGTGCCAGCTCCCTCTCCAGGGGGCCTTCCTATAATTCACCCCTCCACTTT.

The chain carries TRBV10-3 and TRBJ2-7; tentative D call: TRBD1 (5 bases). Germline CDR1 is ENHRY and CDR2 is SYGVKD. The ends were cut back, 7 bases at V and 4 bases at J, with 8 bases in the middle. The CDR3 sequence is 11 residues long. Here the CDR3 DNA reads TGTGCCATCATGGGGCAGTACGAGCAGTACTTC. This gives the protein CAIMGQYEQYF.

The chain links TRBV18 to TRBJ2-1; no clear D. The CDR3 runs to 14 residues. The V gene lost 4 bases and the J gene lost 2 bases, with 9 bases spanning the gap. Germline-derived CDR1 and CDR2 are KGHSH and LQKENI. The DNA of the CDR3 is TGTGCCAGCTCACTATCTAATACCTACAATGAGCAGTTCTTC. Translation: CASSLSNTYNEQFF.

The chain combines TRBV19 with TRBJ2-7, with D possibly matching TRBD2 (5 bases). The CDR3 sequence is 14 residues long. Germline lookup yields CDR1 LNHDA and CDR2 SQIVND (reference sequence). With 7 bases removed from V and 3 bases from J, the gap between germline ends came to 16 bases. The chain's CDR3 is CASTRSGRGYEQYF. The CDR3 DNA is TGTGCCAGTACGCGATCGGGGAGAGGCTACGAGCAGTACTTC.

The chain couples TRBV19 to TRBJ1-4; D not resolved. Trimming left V 5 bases short and J 4 bases short, with 17 bases between. Germline loops: CDR1 LNHDA, CDR2 SQIVND (reference sequence). This CDR3 has 16 residues. The CDR3 DNA reads as TGTGCCAGTAGTCCCCAACTAAGCCTGGGTAATGAAAAACTGTTTTTT. It specifies CASSPQLSLGNEKLFF.

The V and J genes are TRBV28 and TRBJ2-3; 9 nucleotides line up with TRBD1. There are 15 residues in the CDR3. CDR1 MDHEN and CDR2 SYDVKM come from the germline V gene. V shed 7 bases, J shed 4 bases, and the junction held 9 bases outside the gene matches. The CDR3 DNA sequence: TGTGCCAGCACCAAGACAGGGGGACTATCAGATACGCAGTATTTT. It yields the protein CASTKTGGLSDTQYF.

The V call is TRBV5-5, the J call TRBJ2-1; the match to TRBD2 covers 8 bases. This CDR3 is built from 18 residues. From germline, CDR1 is SGHKS and CDR2 YYEKEE (reference sequence). Trimming took 0 bases from V and 8 from J; bases not matched to a gene: 16. The CDR3 bases are TGTGCCAGCAGCTTGGCCCCCTGGGCTAGCGGGCCGAAGGATGAGCAGTTCTTC. Its translation: CASSLAPWASGPKDEQFF.

The rearrangement joins TRBV21-1 to TRBJ1-3. TRBV21-1 is an annotated pseudogene. The CDR3 consists of 21 residues. CDR3 in DNA: TGTGCCAGCAGCAAAACCGCCAAGCGGACGGACGATTTCTACTCTGGAAACACCATATATTTT. Amino acids: CASSKTAKRTDDFYSGNTIYF.

The J gene is TRBJ2-3, the V gene TRBV5-4, with D possibly matching TRBD2 (6 bases). The germline V and J ends were trimmed by 0 bases and 5 bases, with 16 bases remaining between them. Germline CDR1 is SGHNT and CDR2 is YYREEE (reference sequence). The CDR3 is made up of 16 amino acids. Written as DNA, the CDR3 is TGTGCCAGCAGCTTGGCGGGAGCCCCGCCGGGAGATACGCAGTATTTT. This sequence encodes CASSLAGAPPGDTQYF.

The chain recombines TRBV15 with TRBJ2-5; possible D gene TRBD1, 5 bases. The CDR3 is 16 amino acids. V shed 3 bases and J shed 2 bases, with 16 bases lying between them. Germline V gene sequence: CDR1 LNHNV, CDR2 YYDKDF (reference sequence). The CDR3 region has the DNA TGTGCCACCAGCAGGGGGCGGTTAGCAGAACAAGAGACCCAGTACTTC. Its protein is CATSRGRLAEQETQYF.

The J gene is TRBJ1-5, the V gene TRBV5-1; 7 bases fit TRBD1. V was clipped by 0 bases and J by 7 bases; unmatched bases: 10. CDR1 and CDR2 from the germline V gene are SGHRS and YFSETQ. The CDR3 spans 16 residues. The CDR3 sequence: CASSLGGGQGDQPQHF. The CDR3 nucleotides read TGCGCCAGCAGCTTGGGGGGCGGGCAGGGGGACCAGCCCCAGCATTTT.

The genes are TRBV7-6 and TRBJ1-2; TRBD1 aligns across 9 bases. This CDR3 comprises 13 residues. V shed 6 bases and J 3 bases; nucleotides not matched to a gene: 2. The germline V gene encodes CDR1 SGHVS and CDR2 FNYEAQ. The CDR3 is CASSRDRDYGYTF. The CDR3 DNA reads TGTGCCAGCAGTCGGGACAGGGACTATGGCTACACCTTC.